The rows below give T cell receptor beta chains drawn from one sample of a study of T-cell reconstitution after alpha-beta-depleted transplantation in children. From the PCR reads, TCRdb called clonotypes with MiXCR, one entry per CDR3 protein. Of 250,000 to 350,000 distinct CDR3 sequences in the sample, 23% are singletons; the top ten hold about 10%. The sequences come from PBMCs, mostly from graft donor cells, collected 180 days after TCRalphabeta/CD19-depleted stem cell transplant. The receptors were sampled from a male patient aged 10-17 years who had a stem cell transplant for acute lymphoblastic leukemia, so the T cells may come from the graft donor. CDR3s leave out the opening cysteine and the closing phenylalanine or tryptophan.

CDR3aa,v_gene,j_gene
ASSLTQGTKLF,TRBV7-3,TRBJ1-4
ASSFGLAGDPPYEQY,TRBV5-1,TRBJ2-7
ASVHGPFRDRGSLWYYEQY,TRBV5-1,TRBJ2-7
ASSSRDRGAYEQY,TRBV7-2,TRBJ2-7
SVEDRRLAVSYEQY,TRBV29-1,TRBJ2-7
ASSPPGQGEGETQY,TRBV12-3/TRBV12-4,TRBJ2-5
ASSSAGVPTGELF,TRBV12-3/TRBV12-4,TRBJ2-2
ASSLVLRGSYNEQF,TRBV7-9,TRBJ2-1
ASSEASRNNEQF,TRBV6-1,TRBJ2-1
ASSLIGTVSDYEQY,TRBV5-6,TRBJ2-7
ASSLRRLLGADTQY,TRBV5-1,TRBJ2-3
ASSSAGGRDNEQF,TRBV7-8,TRBJ2-1
SARLAPDTGELF,TRBV20-1,TRBJ2-2
SARSYSNQPQH,TRBV20-1,TRBJ1-5
ASSQNSPLH,TRBV14,TRBJ1-6
ASSLRWGAQMNTEAF,TRBV7-8,TRBJ1-1
ASSQPLAGGPRF,TRBV12-3/TRBV12-4,TRBJ2-1
ASSDRQA,TRBV5-8,TRBJ1-2
ASSLVGTVTDTQY,TRBV7-9,TRBJ2-3
ASRKPRNQPQH,TRBV5-1,TRBJ1-5
ASSPPRPGGIDSPLH,TRBV4-1,TRBJ1-6
ASSFPPTGKQF,TRBV7-3,TRBJ2-1
AISPTGHSYNSPLH,TRBV10-3,TRBJ1-6
ASSLTRGVEQY,TRBV5-1,TRBJ2-7
SAQSRASSTDTQY,TRBV20-1,TRBJ2-3
ASSLVSGFYGYT,TRBV5-1,TRBJ1-2
ATDRGGSTDTQY,TRBV12-3/TRBV12-4,TRBJ2-3
ASSERTGVNSPLH,TRBV5-1,TRBJ1-6
ASSVEVATHNEQF,TRBV9,TRBJ2-1
ASSLSVGTNYGYT,TRBV27,TRBJ1-2
SASSLAISYNEQF,TRBV20-1,TRBJ2-1
ASSKVPENTEAF,TRBV21-1,TRBJ1-1
ASGGSFTDTQY,TRBV28,TRBJ2-3
ASSVSSYEQY,TRBV2,TRBJ2-7
ASSQDFLAGDEQF,TRBV4-1,TRBJ2-1
ASSLVVRVGYT,TRBV7-9,TRBJ1-2
ATSRVYEQY,TRBV15,TRBJ2-7
ATRSGTSEQETQY,TRBV12-3/TRBV12-4,TRBJ2-5
ASSLRTGASYGYT,TRBV19,TRBJ1-2
ASSQPGTLSGNTIY,TRBV14,TRBJ1-3
ASRAYRASTDTQY,TRBV19,TRBJ2-3
ASSLSSPGDEQF,TRBV7-2,TRBJ2-1
ASSSHRGTGSYEQY,TRBV5-1,TRBJ2-7
ASSQIRTVKAF,TRBV4-1,TRBJ1-1
ASSLVVGYEQS,TRBV5-1,TRBJ2-7
ASSSVSGELF,TRBV7-7,TRBJ2-2
ASSRARVEDTQY,TRBV6-1,TRBJ2-3
ASSVGLAGVYEQY,TRBV9,TRBJ2-7
ASSSIIPGGVGYEQY,TRBV28,TRBJ2-7
ASSLLGHTQY,TRBV12-3/TRBV12-4,TRBJ2-3
ASSPRTGRNQPQH,TRBV12-3/TRBV12-4,TRBJ1-5
ASRNRWGASGTYEQY,TRBV12-3/TRBV12-4,TRBJ2-7
ASSPSRVGRASISYNEQF,TRBV4-2,TRBJ2-1
SATQVLGEQY,TRBV20-1,TRBJ2-7
ASSPDRVSGELF,TRBV12-3/TRBV12-4,TRBJ2-2